This TCR beta chain is drawn from a study of Ad26.COV2.S vaccination and SARS-CoV-2 variants. Study-wide background: In the COV1001 trial, the donor was in the Ad26.COV2.S arm.

Method: immunoSEQ multiplex PCR; TCRdb's copy keeps in-frame clones and lacks some. The data show more than 300,000 clones, around four fifths seen once. The V gene lost 8 bases and the J gene lost 7 bases, with 12 bases spanning the gap. The CDR3 runs 13 residues. Per the germline V gene, CDR1 is MDHEN and CDR2 is SYDVKM. The treatment denotes: around 19 received Ad26.COV2.S at low or high dose, single or two shots; several received placebo; per-sample allocation not given. Sampling took place 63 days after the first vaccine or placebo injection. Whoever gave the sample was an adult aged 18-55 years in Boston. An Ad26 vector carrying the Wuhan-strain SARS-CoV-2 spike served as the vaccine.

The sequences come from peripheral blood, collected in a trial of Ad26.COV2.S vaccine versus placebo. The sequence derives from a person between 18 and 59 years old who received the Ad26.COV2.S COVID-19 vaccine or a placebo. This chain connects TRBV28 to TRBJ1-6, with D possibly being TRBD1 (6 bases). The CDR3 loop is CASCRDINSPLHF. The DNA for the CDR3 is TGTGCCAGCTGCCGGGACATAAATTCACCCCTCCACTTT.